The 26 T cell receptor beta chains below come from one sample, sequenced in a study of patients and donors after allogeneic stem cell transplantation (dated by TCRdb to 2019 to 2021). Receptors were amplified or captured by RT-PCR. The sequencer listed for this sample is NextSeq 550. TCRdb passed the public sequencing reads through fastp at Q25 and MiXCR, retaining productive beta sequences. Under each unique CDR3 protein, matching rows form one entry showing the most common genes and DNA. The sample yields about 200,000 distinct CDR3 sequences; 41% were counted once. About 33% of the sample lies in the top ten. Sequenced sample: blood, either unsorted or a sorted T cell fraction (not recorded which). These receptors came from a human donor who was either an allogeneic HSCT recipient or a stem cell or donor lymphocyte infusion donor (not recorded which). It is not recorded whose cells these are; they may come from a transplant donor.

The chain has TRBV20-1 and TRBJ1-1; TRBD1 might be the D (6 bases). The CDR3 length is 14 residues. Germline lookup yields CDR1 DFQATT and CDR2 SNEGSKA (reference sequence). CDR3 in DNA: TGCAGCGCCCGGGGGCATCTTATCTACACTGAAGCTTTCTTT. This gives the protein CSARGHLIYTEAFF.

The chain combines TRBV7-8 with TRBJ1-1; weak D call: TRBD1 (5 bases). The CDR3 runs 18 residues. Germline-derived CDR1 and CDR2 are SGHVS and FQNEAQ. V was cut by 8 bases and J by 1 base, with 26 bases left in between. CDR3 DNA sequence: TGTGCCAGCTCCCCCCCGATGACACCCTGGGGACGGAACACTGAAGCTTTCTTT. It is translated as CASSPPMTPWGRNTEAFF.

The genes are TRBV29-1 and TRBJ1-1, with a tentative D call TRBD1 (5 bases). V gave up 5 bases and J gave up 1 base, with 14 bases separating them. Germline V lookup: CDR1 SQVTM, CDR2 ANQGSEA. The CDR3 loop spans 14 amino acids. The CDR3 DNA reads TGCAGCGTTAAACCGGGACTACCGAACACTGAAGCTTTCTTT. Translating gives CSVKPGLPNTEAFF.

The CDR3 DNA reads as TGTGCCAGCAGCCATCGGGACAGGAATAATTCACCCCTCCACTTT. This codes for CASSHRDRNNSPLHF. This rearrangement joins TRBV7-2 to TRBJ1-6; TRBD1 aligns across 8 bases. This CDR3 contains 15 residues. The germline gives CDR1 SGHTA, CDR2 FQGNSA. With 5 bases clipped from V and 5 bases from J, the junction kept 5 bases outside the gene matches. Together with reference TRBV7-2 and TRBJ1-6, the CDR3 gives the full variable domain: GAGVSQSPSNKVTEKGKDVELRCDPISGHTALYWYRQSLGQGLEFLIYFQGNSAPDKSGLPSDRFSAERTGGSVSTLTIQRTQQEDSAVYLCASSHRDRNNSPLHFGNGTRLTVT.

This clonotype was counted at least ten times. The chain employs TRBV6-2 or TRBV6-3 and TRBJ2-1; TRBD2 aligns across 8 bases. This CDR3 has 17 amino acids. CDR1 and CDR2 (germline): MNHEY, SVGEGT. V was clipped by 2 bases and J by 2 bases; unmatched bases: 8. The CDR3 nucleotides are TGTGCCAGCAGTTACCCTGTGACTAGCGCGGCCTACAATGAGCAGTTCTTC. Translation: CASSYPVTSAAYNEQFF.

The genes are TRBV3-1 and TRBJ2-1; 8 bases are a match to TRBD2. The CDR3 runs to 17 residues. The J segment lost 0 bases and the V segment lost 3 bases, leaving 7 bases of the junction unmatched. Germline V gene sequence: CDR1 LGHDT, CDR2 YNNKEL (reference sequence). CDR3: CASSHSLAGSSYNEQFF. The CDR3 DNA reads as TGTGCCAGCAGCCACTCCCTAGCGGGCTCCTCCTACAATGAGCAGTTCTTC.

This clonotype was detected only a few times. The V gene is TRBV12-3 or TRBV12-4, the J gene TRBJ1-5; 7 bases fit TRBD1. V dropped 6 bases and J dropped 4; count of bases not matched to a gene: 9. The CDR3 is made up of 15 amino acids. CDR3 DNA sequence: TGTGCCAGCAGCCCAGGGGGAAGCCAGAATCAGCCCCAGCATTTT. Amino acid sequence: CASSPGGSQNQPQHF.

This clonotype was detected a few times. The rearrangement joins TRBV28 to TRBJ1-6; perhaps TRBD1 as D (5 bases). Trimming took 3 bases from V and 8 from J, leaving 8 bases between them. This CDR3 spans 13 amino acids. The germline V gene encodes CDR1 MDHEN and CDR2 SYDVKM. CDR3 loop: CASSFREDSPLHF. In DNA form, the CDR3 reads TGTGCCAGCAGTTTCAGGGAGGATTCACCCCTCCACTTT.

The sample holds a few counts of this clonotype. The rearrangement uses TRBV12-3 or TRBV12-4 and TRBJ2-1, with 10 bases matching TRBD2. The ends lost 6 bases at V and 6 bases at J; junction bases unmatched: 8. The CDR3 consists of 15 residues. The CDR3 spells CASRSSGSSFNEQFF. The CDR3 bases are TGTGCCAGCAGATCTAGCGGGAGTTCTTTCAATGAGCAGTTCTTC.

The J gene is TRBJ2-1, the V gene TRBV3-1; 9 bases are shared with TRBD2. Germline CDR1 is LGHDT and CDR2 is YNNKEL (reference sequence). CDR3 length equals 14 residues. V lost 6 bases, J lost 4 bases, and 4 bases stayed unmatched. CDR3 residues: CASSPSGAYNEQFF. The CDR3 DNA sequence: TGTGCCAGCAGTCCTAGCGGGGCTTACAATGAGCAGTTCTTC.

This clonotype came up a few times. The chain couples TRBV21-1 to TRBJ1-2. TRBV21-1 is annotated as a pseudogene. The CDR3 has 12 amino acids. The CDR3 nucleotides read TGTGCCAGCAGCAAAGGGTTCTATGGCTACACCTTC. Protein product: CASSKGFYGYTF.

This clonotype turned up a few times. This chain links TRBV6-2 or TRBV6-3 with TRBJ2-7; 7 bases fit TRBD2. CDR1 and CDR2 from the germline V gene are MNHEY and SVGEGT. J was trimmed by 4 bases and V by 6 bases; bases with no gene match: 9. The CDR3 totals 14 residues. CDR3 loop: CASSRTRGGYEQYF. CDR3 nucleotides: TGTGCCAGCAGCCGGACTAGGGGAGGGTACGAGCAGTACTTC.

This clonotype came up a few times. The rearrangement links TRBV6-5 to TRBJ2-6; possibly TRBD1 for D (7 bases). Trimming cost V 2 bases and J 1 base, with 12 bases left between them. CDR1 and CDR2 from the germline V gene are MNHEY and SVGAGI. There are 17 residues in the CDR3. The CDR3 coding sequence is TGTGCCAGCAGTTACCCGACAGGGAGGTCTGGGGCCAACGTCCTGACTTTC. Its translation: CASSYPTGRSGANVLTF.

This clonotype came up a few times. The rearrangement links TRBV12-3 or TRBV12-4 to TRBJ1-2; D is unclear. Trimming shortened V by 9 bases and J by 1 base, and 6 bases separated the two germline ends. This CDR3 contains 11 residues. CDR3 residues: CASYYNYGYTF. In DNA, the CDR3 is TGTGCCAGTTACTATAACTATGGCTACACCTTC.

In its sample, this clonotype was seen a few times. V is TRBV10-3 and J is TRBJ2-3; D may be TRBD1 or TRBD2 (5 bases each). Germline loops: CDR1 ENHRY, CDR2 SYGVKD. Trimming pared 6 bases from V and 0 bases from J, leaving 22 bases between. The CDR3 contains 18 residues. This CDR3 is CAISPGTQLHPSTDTQYF. DNA of the CDR3: TGTGCCATCAGCCCCGGGACCCAGCTCCACCCTAGCACAGATACGCAGTATTTT.

The CDR3 spells CASSDRLVNTEAFF. CDR3 coding DNA: TGTGCCAGCAGCGATCGTTTGGTGAACACTGAAGCTTTCTTT. This chain connects TRBV21-1 to TRBJ1-1. TRBV21-1 is a pseudogene. CDR3 size: 14 residues.

A few counts support this clonotype. CDR3 sequence reads: CASSQDPGLAISSYNEQFF. The CDR3 DNA reads as TGCGCCAGCAGCCAGGACCCGGGACTAGCGATAAGCTCCTACAATGAGCAGTTCTTC. The chain employs TRBV4-3 and TRBJ2-1; 10 bases agree with TRBD2. Unmatched junction bases numbered 11, after V lost 3 bases and J lost 0 bases. This CDR3 has 19 amino acids. Germline V gene data show CDR1 as LGHNA and CDR2 as YSLEER.

V and J are TRBV6-6 and TRBJ2-3; no clear D. Germline-derived CDR1 and CDR2 are MNHNY and SVGAGI (reference sequence). The length of the CDR3 is 12 residues. V lost 4 bases and J 2 bases, leaving 4 bases between the germline ends. The CDR3 DNA reads as TGTGCCAGCAGTTCATTCACAGATACGCAGTATTTT. It is translated as CASSSFTDTQYF.

This clonotype was found a few times. The chain uses TRBV3-2 and TRBJ2-3; TRBD2, the D gene given by the table, was not confirmed from the DNA. TRBV3-2 constitutes a pseudogene. The CDR3 runs to 18 residues. The CDR3 region is CASSQDIGTSGLGDTQYF. The CDR3 DNA is TGTGCCAGCAGCCAAGATATAGGTACTAGCGGATTAGGGGATACGCAGTATTTT.

This chain uses TRBV6-5 with TRBJ1-1; D may be TRBD1 (6 bases). The CDR3 covers 14 residues. Germline CDR1 and CDR2: MNHEY and SVGAGI. Trimming took off 6 bases at V and 3 bases at J, with 14 bases between the two ends. The CDR3 DNA reads as TGTGCCAGCAGCCCCATTAACAGGGACACTGAAGCTTTCTTT. This translates into CASSPINRDTEAFF.

The V call is TRBV5-3, the J call TRBJ2-4; D not resolved. TRBV5-3 is given ORF status, its function remaining uncertain. Trimming stripped 6 bases from V and 8 bases from J, with 12 bases between. The CDR3 is 12 amino acids. The CDR3: CARTKGNDIQYF. The DNA of the CDR3 is TGTGCCAGAACGAAGGGTAACGACATTCAGTACTTC.

The gene calls are TRBV29-1 and TRBJ2-1, with TRBD1 identical over 11 bases. The CDR3 is 14 amino acids. The V and J ends lost 3 bases and 6 bases, in that order; junction bases with no gene match: 4. Germline CDR1 and CDR2: SQVTM and ANQGSEA. CDR3 amino acids: CSVDGQGAFNEQFF. The CDR3 DNA is TGCAGCGTTGATGGACAGGGGGCTTTCAATGAGCAGTTCTTC.

As to this clonotype: The junction departs from germline at one end; a sequencing error may be responsible. CDR3 DNA sequence: TGTGCCGGCAGACCCGACAGGGGCCAGCCCCAGCATTTT. Its translation: CAGRPDRGQPQHF. This rearrangement joins TRBV12-3 or TRBV12-4 to TRBJ1-5; 8 nucleotides agree with TRBD1. The CDR3 sequence is 13 residues long.

This clonotype has only a few counts. The chain couples TRBV2 to TRBJ2-1, with 16 bases fitting TRBD2. Germline V gene sequence: CDR1 SNHLY, CDR2 FYNNEI. With 5 bases clipped from V and 0 bases from J, the junction kept 7 bases outside the gene matches. There are 19 residues in the CDR3. The CDR3 DNA reads as TGTGCCAGCAGTCCGCCCGGGACTAGCGGGAGGGCCTCCTACAATGAGCAGTTCTTC. Protein: CASSPPGTSGRASYNEQFF.

The chain joins TRBV28 to TRBJ1-2; 8 bases line up with TRBD1. The CDR3 is 15 amino acids. Germline CDR1 reads MDHEN; CDR2 reads SYDVKM. The trim removed 3 bases at V and 7 bases at J, leaving 10 bases unmatched. This CDR3 is CASSLTQDRVGGYTF. DNA of the CDR3: TGTGCCAGCAGTTTGACCCAGGACAGGGTGGGTGGCTACACCTTC.

Here the CDR3 reads CASSLKSGGASYGYTF. For the CDR3, the DNA is TGTGCCAGCAGCTTAAAGTCCGGGGGCGCAAGCTATGGCTACACCTTC. The J gene is TRBJ1-2, the V gene TRBV7-3, with D maybe TRBD1 (6 bases). This CDR3 contains 16 residues. V was cut by 1 base and J by 4 bases, with 16 bases left in between. Looked up from germline, CDR1 is SGHTA and CDR2 is FQGTGA.